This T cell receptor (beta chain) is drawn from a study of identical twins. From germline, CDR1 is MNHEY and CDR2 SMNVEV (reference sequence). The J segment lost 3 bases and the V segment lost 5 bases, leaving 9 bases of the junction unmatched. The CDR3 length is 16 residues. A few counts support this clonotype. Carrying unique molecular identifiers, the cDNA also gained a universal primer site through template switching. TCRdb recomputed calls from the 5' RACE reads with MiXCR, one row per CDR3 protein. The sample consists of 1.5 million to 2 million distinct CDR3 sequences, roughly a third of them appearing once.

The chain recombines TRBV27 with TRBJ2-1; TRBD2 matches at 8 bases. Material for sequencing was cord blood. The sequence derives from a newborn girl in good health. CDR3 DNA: TGTGCCAGCAGTACGCGGAGGACTAGCTTCTACAATGAGCAGTTCTTC. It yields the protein CASSTRRTSFYNEQFF.